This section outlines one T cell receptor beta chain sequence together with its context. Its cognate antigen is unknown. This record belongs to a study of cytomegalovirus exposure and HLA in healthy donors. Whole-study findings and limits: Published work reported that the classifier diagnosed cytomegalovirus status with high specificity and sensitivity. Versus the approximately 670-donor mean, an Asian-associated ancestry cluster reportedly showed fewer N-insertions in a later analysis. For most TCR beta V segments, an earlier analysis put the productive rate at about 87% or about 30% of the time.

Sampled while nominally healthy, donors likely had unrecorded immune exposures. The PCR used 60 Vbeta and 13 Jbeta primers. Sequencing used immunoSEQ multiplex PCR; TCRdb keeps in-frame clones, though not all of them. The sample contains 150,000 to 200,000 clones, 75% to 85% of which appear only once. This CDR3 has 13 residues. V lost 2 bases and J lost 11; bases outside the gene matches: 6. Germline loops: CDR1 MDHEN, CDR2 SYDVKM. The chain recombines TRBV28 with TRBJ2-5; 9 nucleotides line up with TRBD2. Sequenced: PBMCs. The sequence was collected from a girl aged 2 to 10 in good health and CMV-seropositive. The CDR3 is CASSLAGGGEQYF. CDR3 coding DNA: TGTGCCAGCAGTTTAGCGGGAGGGGGAGAGCAGTACTTC.